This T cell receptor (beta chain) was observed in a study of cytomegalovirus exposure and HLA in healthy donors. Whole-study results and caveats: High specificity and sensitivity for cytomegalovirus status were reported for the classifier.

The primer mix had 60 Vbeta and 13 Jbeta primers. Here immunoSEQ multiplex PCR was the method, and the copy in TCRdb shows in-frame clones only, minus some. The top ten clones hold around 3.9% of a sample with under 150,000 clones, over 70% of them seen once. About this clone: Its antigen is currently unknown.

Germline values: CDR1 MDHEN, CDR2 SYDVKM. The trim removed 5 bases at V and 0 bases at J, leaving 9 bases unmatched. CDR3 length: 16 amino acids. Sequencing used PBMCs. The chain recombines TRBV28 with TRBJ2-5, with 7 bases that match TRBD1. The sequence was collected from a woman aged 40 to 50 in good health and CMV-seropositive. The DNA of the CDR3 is TGTGCCAGCAGTGCGACCGGGACAGCGTACCAAGAGACCCAGTACTTC. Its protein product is CASSATGTAYQETQYF.